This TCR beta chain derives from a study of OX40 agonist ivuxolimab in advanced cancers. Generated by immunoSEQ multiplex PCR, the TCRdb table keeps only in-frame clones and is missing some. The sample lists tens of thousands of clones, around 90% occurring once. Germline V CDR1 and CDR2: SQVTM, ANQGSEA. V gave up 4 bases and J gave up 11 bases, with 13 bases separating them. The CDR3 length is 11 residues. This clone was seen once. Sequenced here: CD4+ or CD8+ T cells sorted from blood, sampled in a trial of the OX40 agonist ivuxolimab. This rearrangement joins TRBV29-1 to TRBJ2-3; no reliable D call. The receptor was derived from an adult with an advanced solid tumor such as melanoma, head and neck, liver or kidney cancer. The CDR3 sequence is CSVAFSAGQYF. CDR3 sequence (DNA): TGCAGCGTTGCATTCTCGGCTGGGCAGTATTTT.